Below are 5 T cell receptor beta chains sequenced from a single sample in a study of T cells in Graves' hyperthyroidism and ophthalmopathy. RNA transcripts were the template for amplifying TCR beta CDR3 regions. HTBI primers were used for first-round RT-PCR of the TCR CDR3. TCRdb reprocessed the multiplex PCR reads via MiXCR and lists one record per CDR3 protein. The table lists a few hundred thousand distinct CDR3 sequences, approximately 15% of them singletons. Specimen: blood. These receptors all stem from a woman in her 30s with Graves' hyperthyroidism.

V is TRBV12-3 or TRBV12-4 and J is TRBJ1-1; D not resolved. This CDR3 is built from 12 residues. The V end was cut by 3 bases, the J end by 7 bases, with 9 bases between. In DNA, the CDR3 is TGTGCCAGCAGTTTGGAAAGGAGTGAAGCTTTCTTT. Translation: CASSLERSEAFF.

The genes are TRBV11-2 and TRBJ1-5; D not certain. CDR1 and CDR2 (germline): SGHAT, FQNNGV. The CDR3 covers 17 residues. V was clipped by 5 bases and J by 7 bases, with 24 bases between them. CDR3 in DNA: TGTGCCAGCAGCCAAGGGCCCCACCCGGGCGGAGCCCAGCCCCAGCATTTT. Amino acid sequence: CASSQGPHPGGAQPQHF.

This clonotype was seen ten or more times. CDR3 in amino acids: CASSQERGHSTDTQYF. The CDR3 DNA reads TGTGCCAGCAGCCAAGAGCGGGGCCATAGCACAGATACGCAGTATTTT. The chain is built from TRBV3-1 and TRBJ2-3, with D possibly TRBD2 on 6 matching bases. The germline V gene has CDR1 LGHDT and CDR2 YNNKEL (reference sequence). Between the trimmed V and J ends, which lost 0 bases and 0 bases, there was a span of 10 bases. The length of the CDR3 is 16 residues.

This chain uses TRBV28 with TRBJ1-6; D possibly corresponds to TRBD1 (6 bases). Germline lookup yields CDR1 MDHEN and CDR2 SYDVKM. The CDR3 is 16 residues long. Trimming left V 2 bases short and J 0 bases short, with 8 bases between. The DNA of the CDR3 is TGTGCCAGCAGTTTAGAGGGGGACTCCTATAATTCACCCCTCCACTTT. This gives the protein CASSLEGDSYNSPLHF.

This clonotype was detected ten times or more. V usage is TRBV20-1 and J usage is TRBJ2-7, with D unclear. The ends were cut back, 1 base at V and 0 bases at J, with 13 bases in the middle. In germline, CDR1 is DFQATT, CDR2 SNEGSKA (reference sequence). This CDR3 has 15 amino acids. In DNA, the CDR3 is TGCAGTGCTAGAGCTCCCATCCAAAGCTCCTACGAGCAGTACTTC. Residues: CSARAPIQSSYEQYF.